This TCR beta chain was documented in a study of neurological immune-mediated disorders. The overall study: Secondary progressive disease was present in 3, and relapsing-remitting disease in roughly 30, of the approximately 35 multiple sclerosis patients.

This clonotype was detected many times. Antigen specificity is unknown. Whole-study results and caveats: Healthy controls had more TCR clonal expansion than multiple sclerosis, which showed the least, whereas HTLV-1-associated myelopathy showed the most.

The making of cDNA relied on 5'RACE with 10-nucleotide random UMIs. TCRdb fed the 5' RACE reads into MiXCR, producing one record per CDR3 protein. The table has under 70,000 distinct CDR3 sequences, about 3.2% seen once; the top ten hold approximately 7.1%. CDR1 is DFQATT and CDR2 is SNEGSKA in the germline V gene (reference sequence). Trimming at V came to 6 bases and at J to 4 bases, leaving 19 bases not matched to a gene. The CDR3 sequence is 17 residues long. It was from 2 million PBMCs stored at -80 C that the unsorted libraries were obtained. Source material: PBMCs. The chain has TRBV20-1 and TRBJ1-2; 8 positions match TRBD1. This TCR derives from a woman aged 55 to 70 with multiple sclerosis. The CDR3 reads CSAATPNRQGHSYGYTF. DNA of the CDR3: TGCAGTGCGGCCACTCCCAATCGACAGGGGCATAGCTATGGCTACACCTTC.